This note documents a single T cell receptor beta chain sequence. This entry comes from a study of technical replicates of blood from a few donors. With 7 bases clipped from V and 7 bases from J, the junction kept 8 bases outside the gene matches. The germline V gene has CDR1 SGHNT and CDR2 YYREEE (reference sequence). This CDR3 has 15 residues. TCRdb's copy holds only in-frame clones and misses some; the assay was immunoSEQ multiplex PCR. Of tens of thousands of clones listed, just under 95% are singletons. This TCR came from a human donor in good health. The material sequenced was T cells isolated from PBMCs. V gene TRBV5-4 combines with J gene TRBJ2-3; 14 bases map to TRBD2. CDR3 DNA: TGTGCCAGCTGGGGGACTAGCGGGAGAATATATACGCAGTATTTT. Translated, it gives CASWGTSGRIYTQYF.